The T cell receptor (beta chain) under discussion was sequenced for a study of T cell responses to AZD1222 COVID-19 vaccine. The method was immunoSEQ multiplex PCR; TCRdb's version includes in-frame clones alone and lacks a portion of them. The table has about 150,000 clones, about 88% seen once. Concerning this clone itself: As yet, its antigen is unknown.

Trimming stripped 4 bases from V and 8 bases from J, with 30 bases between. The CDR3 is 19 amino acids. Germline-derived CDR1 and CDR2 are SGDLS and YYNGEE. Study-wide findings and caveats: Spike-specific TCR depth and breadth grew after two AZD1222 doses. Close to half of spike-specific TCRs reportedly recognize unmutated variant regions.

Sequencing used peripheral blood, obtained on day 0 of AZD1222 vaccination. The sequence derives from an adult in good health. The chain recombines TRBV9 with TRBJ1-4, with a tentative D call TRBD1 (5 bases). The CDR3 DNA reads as TGTGCCAGCAGCCTCAGCGCTGGCTCCCCGGGGCTGGGGAGGGAAAAACTGTTTTTT. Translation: CASSLSAGSPGLGREKLFF.